This paragraph covers one T cell receptor (beta chain) sequence. The target antigen is unknown. The sample comes from a study of cytomegalovirus exposure and HLA in healthy donors. The study ran its PCR with 60 Vbeta and 13 Jbeta primers. Sequencing was performed with immunoSEQ multiplex PCR; in TCRdb, only in-frame clones are kept and a portion is missing. In the table there are approximately 140,000 clones, about 76% of which are singletons. V shed 2 bases and J shed 4 bases, with 18 bases lying between them. Germline-derived CDR1 and CDR2 are SGHAT and FQNNGV. This CDR3 is built from 16 residues. The study's findings and limits: Per published accounts, TCR beta sequences correctly predicted the HLA-A and HLA-B alleles of most subjects.

This TCR was recovered from a man aged 18 to 30 in good health and CMV-seronegative. The chain carries TRBV11-2 and TRBJ2-7; D might be TRBD1 (7 bases). Sequenced: PBMCs. The CDR3 protein is CASSLLARGVVYEQYF. The DNA of the CDR3 is TGTGCCAGCAGCTTATTGGCCAGGGGGGTGGTGTACGAGCAGTACTTC. The full variable domain, with the rest looked up from reference TRBV11-2 and TRBJ2-7, is EAGVAQSPRYKIIEKRQSVAFWCNPISGHATLYWYQQILGQGPKLLIQFQNNGVVDDSQLPKDRFSAERLKGVDSTLKIQPAKLEDSAVYLCASSLLARGVVYEQYFGPGTRLTVT.